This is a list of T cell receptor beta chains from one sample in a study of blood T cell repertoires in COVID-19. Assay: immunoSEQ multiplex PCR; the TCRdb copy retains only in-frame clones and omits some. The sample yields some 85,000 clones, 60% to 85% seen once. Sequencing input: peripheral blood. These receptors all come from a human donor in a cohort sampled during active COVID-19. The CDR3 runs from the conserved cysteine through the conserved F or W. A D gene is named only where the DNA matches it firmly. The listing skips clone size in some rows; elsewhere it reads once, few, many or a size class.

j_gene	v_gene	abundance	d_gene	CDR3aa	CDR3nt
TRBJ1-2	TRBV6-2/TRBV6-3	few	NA	CASSPGTLRDYTF	TGTGCCAGCAGCCCCGGGACTCTTCGGGACTACACCTTC
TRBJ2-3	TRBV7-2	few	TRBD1	CASSSRDRGSLDTQYF	TGTGCCAGCAGCTCGCGGGACAGGGGGTCGTTGGATACGCAGTATTTT
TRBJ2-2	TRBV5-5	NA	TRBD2	CASSSLAAANTGELFF	TGTGCCAGCAGTTCCCTAGCGGCCGCGAACACCGGGGAGCTGTTTTTT
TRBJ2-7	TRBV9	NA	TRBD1	CASSSHPGQGEEQYF	TGTGCCAGCAGCTCACACCCGGGACAGGGGGAAGAGCAGTACTTC
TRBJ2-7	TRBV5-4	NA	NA	CASSVDGRRGYEQYF	TGTGCCAGCAGCGTGGATGGGCGTAGGGGGTACGAGCAGTACTTC
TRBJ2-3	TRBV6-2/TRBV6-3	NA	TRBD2	CASSPLPGLAGGGTDTQYF	TGTGCCAGCAGCCCACTACCGGGACTAGCGGGAGGCGGGACAGATACGCAGTATTTT
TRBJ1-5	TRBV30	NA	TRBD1	CAWSSQRTGRRQPQHF	TGTGCCTGGAGTTCGCAAAGGACAGGGCGTCGGCAGCCCCAGCATTTT
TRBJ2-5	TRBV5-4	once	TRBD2	CASSPSGGSGETQYF	TGTGCCAGCAGCCCCTCGGGAGGCAGCGGAGAGACCCAGTACTTC
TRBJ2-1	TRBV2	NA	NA	CASSEGIAQFF	TGTGCCAGCAGTGAAGGAATAGCTCAGTTCTTC
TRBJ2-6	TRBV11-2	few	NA	CASSVRSGVASGANVLTF	TGTGCCAGCAGCGTTAGATCGGGAGTAGCGAGTGGGGCCAACGTCCTGACTTTC
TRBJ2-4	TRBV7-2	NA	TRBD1	CASSLPGTGGSSAKNIQYF	TGTGCCAGCAGCTTACCCGGGACAGGGGGTTCCTCAGCCAAAAACATTCAGTACTTC
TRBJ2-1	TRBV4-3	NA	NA	CASSQGLRNEQFF	TGCGCCAGCAGCCAAGGACTGAGGAATGAGCAGTTCTTC
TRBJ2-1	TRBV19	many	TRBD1	CASSIGTGEQFF	TGTGCCAGTAGTATCGGGACAGGGGAGCAGTTCTTC
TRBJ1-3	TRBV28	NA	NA	CASSTTPSSGNTIYF	TGTGCCAGCAGCACGACACCCAGCTCTGGAAACACCATATATTTT
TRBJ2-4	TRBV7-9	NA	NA	CASSPVGGDIQYF	TGTGCCAGCAGCCCCGTCGGGGGTGACATTCAGTACTTC
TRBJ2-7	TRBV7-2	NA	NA	CASSRSVDIAYEQYF	TGTGCCAGCAGCCGTAGCGTCGACATAGCCTACGAGCAGTACTTC
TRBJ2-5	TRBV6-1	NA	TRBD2	CASSETLAGEETQYF	TGTGCCAGCAGTGAAACCCTAGCGGGAGAAGAGACCCAGTACTTC
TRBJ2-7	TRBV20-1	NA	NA	CSARGLGEQYF	TGCAGTGCTAGGGGACTGGGAGAGCAGTACTTC
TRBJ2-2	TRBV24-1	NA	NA	CATSDPFKRVVTGELFF	TGTGCCACCAGTGACCCCTTCAAGAGGGTGGTCACCGGGGAGCTGTTTTTT
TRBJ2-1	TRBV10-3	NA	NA	CAISVTSRNNEQFF	TGTGCCATCAGTGTTACTAGCAGAAACAATGAGCAGTTCTTC
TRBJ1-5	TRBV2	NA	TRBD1	CASSEAKFLGQGDQPQHF	TGTGCCAGCAGTGAAGCGAAGTTTCTTGGGCAGGGGGATCAGCCCCAGCATTTT
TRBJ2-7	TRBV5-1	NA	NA	CASSLSPSTYEQYF	TGCGCCAGCAGCTTGAGTCCAAGCACCTACGAGCAGTACTTC
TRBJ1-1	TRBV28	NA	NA	CASTTGGANTEAFF	TGTGCCAGCACTACCGGAGGGGCAAACACTGAAGCTTTCTTT
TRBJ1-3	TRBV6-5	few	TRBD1	CASRVTGVGNTIYF	TGTGCCAGCAGAGTCACAGGGGTAGGAAACACCATATATTTT
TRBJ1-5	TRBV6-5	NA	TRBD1	CATHRGDQPQHF	TGTGCCACCCACAGGGGGGATCAGCCCCAGCATTTT
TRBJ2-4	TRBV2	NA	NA	CASRPSGGLNIQYF	TGTGCCAGCAGACCTTCTGGGGGCCTGAACATTCAGTACTTC
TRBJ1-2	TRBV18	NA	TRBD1	CASSPTTGTVNYGYTF	TGTGCCAGCTCGCCGACAACGGGGACAGTTAACTATGGCTACACCTTC
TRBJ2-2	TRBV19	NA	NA	CASSILGSGELFF	TGTGCCAGTAGTATTTTGGGCTCCGGGGAGCTGTTTTTT
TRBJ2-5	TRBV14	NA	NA	CASSLSETAQETQYF	TGTGCCAGCAGCCTTTCCGAGACAGCCCAAGAGACCCAGTACTTC
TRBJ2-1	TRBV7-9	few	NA	CASSSSGLAGGNEQFF	TGTGCCAGCAGCTCGTCTGGGCTAGCAGGTGGGAATGAGCAGTTCTTC
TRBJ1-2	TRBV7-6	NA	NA	CASSLAGGEGGYTF	TGTGCCAGCAGCTTAGCGGGGGGGGAAGGTGGCTACACCTTC
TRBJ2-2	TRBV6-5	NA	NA	CASSLIGGGELFF	TGTGCCAGCAGTCTAATAGGGGGCGGGGAGCTGTTTTTT
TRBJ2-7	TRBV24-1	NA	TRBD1	CATSVGQGRYEQYF	TGTGCCACCAGTGTTGGACAGGGGCGTTACGAGCAGTACTTC
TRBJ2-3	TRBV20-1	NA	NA	CSATLADTQYF	TGCAGTGCTACACTAGCAGATACGCAGTATTTT
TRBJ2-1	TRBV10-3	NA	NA	CAISGRGESSYNEQFF	TGTGCCATCAGTGGGAGGGGCGAGAGCTCCTACAATGAGCAGTTCTTC
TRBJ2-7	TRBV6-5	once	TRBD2	CASSTSGSSSYEQYF	TGTGCCAGCAGCACTAGCGGGAGCTCATCCTACGAGCAGTACTTC
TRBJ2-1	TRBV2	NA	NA	CASRGSAGGEQFF	TGTGCCAGCAGGGGGTCTGCCGGGGGTGAGCAGTTCTTC
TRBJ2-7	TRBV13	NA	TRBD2	CASSLGKGLAGVYKQYF	TGTGCCAGCAGCTTAGGGAAGGGGCTAGCGGGAGTTTACAAGCAGTACTTC
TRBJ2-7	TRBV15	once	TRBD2	CATSRDPMTSGNSYEQYF	TGTGCCACCAGCAGAGATCCAATGACTAGCGGGAATTCCTACGAGCAGTACTTC
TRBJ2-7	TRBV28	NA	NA	CASNRPGVRYEQYF	TGTGCCAGCAACCGCCCGGGAGTGAGGTACGAGCAGTACTTC
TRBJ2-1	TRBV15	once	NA	CATSGRGAREQFF	TGTGCCACCAGCGGCAGGGGGGCCAGGGAGCAGTTCTTC
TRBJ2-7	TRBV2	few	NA	CASKKEGQLYEQYF	TGTGCCAGCAAAAAGGAAGGACAGTTGTACGAGCAGTACTTC
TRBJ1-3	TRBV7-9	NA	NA	CASSLRGNNFNTIYF	TGTGCCAGCAGCTTAAGAGGCAATAATTTTAACACCATATATTTT
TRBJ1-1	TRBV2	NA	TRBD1	CASSDRGMGTEAFF	TGTGCCAGCAGCGACAGGGGCATGGGCACTGAAGCTTTCTTT
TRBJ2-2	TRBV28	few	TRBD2	CASLRGANTGELFF	TGTGCCAGCCTGCGGGGGGCCAACACCGGGGAGCTGTTTTTT
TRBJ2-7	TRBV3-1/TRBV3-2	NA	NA	CASSQAQGEQYF	TGTGCCAGCAGCCAAGCCCAGGGCGAGCAGTACTTC